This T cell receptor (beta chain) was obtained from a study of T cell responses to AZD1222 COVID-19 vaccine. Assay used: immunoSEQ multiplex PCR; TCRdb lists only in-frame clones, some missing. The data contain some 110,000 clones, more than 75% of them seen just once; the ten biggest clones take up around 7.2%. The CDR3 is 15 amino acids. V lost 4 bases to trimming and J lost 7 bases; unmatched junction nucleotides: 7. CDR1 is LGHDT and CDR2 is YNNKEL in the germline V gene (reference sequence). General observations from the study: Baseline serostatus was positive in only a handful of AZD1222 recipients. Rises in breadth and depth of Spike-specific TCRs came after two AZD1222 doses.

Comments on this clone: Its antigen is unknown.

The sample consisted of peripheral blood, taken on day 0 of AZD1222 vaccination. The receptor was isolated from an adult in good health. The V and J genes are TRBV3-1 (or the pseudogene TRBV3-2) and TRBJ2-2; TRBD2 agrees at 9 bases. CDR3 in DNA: TGTGCCAGCAGCCTACCCAGCGGGAGGAACGGGGAGCTGTTTTTT. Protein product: CASSLPSGRNGELFF.